The present T cell receptor beta chain was sequenced within a study of T cell responses to AZD1222 COVID-19 vaccine. Sequencing used immunoSEQ multiplex PCR; TCRdb keeps in-frame clones, though not all of them. The repertoire holds hundreds of thousands of clones, approximately 94% seen once, with around 0.6% in the top ten. This clone was observed once. The V end was cut by 6 bases, the J end by 1 base, with 9 bases between. In germline, CDR1 is KGHSH, CDR2 LQKENI. This CDR3 spans 14 amino acids. This sequence joins TRBV18 and TRBJ2-2; D remains ambiguous. The material sequenced was peripheral blood, taken 28 days after the second AZD1222 dose. The TCR originated in an adult who received the AZD1222 COVID-19 vaccine. CDR3 region: CASSFQRNTGELFF. The DNA for the CDR3 is TGTGCCAGCTCGTTTCAGAGGAACACCGGGGAGCTGTTTTTT.